This T cell receptor (beta chain) was sequenced in a study of blood T cell repertoires in COVID-19. In the study overall: The origin of the acute and convalescent COVID-19 samples was the United States, Italy and Spain. In each case, the material was cDNA or gDNA derived from T cells, B-cell-depleted T cells, or PBMCs.

How the authors handled the data: It was from reference gene primer amplification that nucleated cell counts were estimated. TCRdb's table, derived via immunoSEQ multiplex PCR, lists solely in-frame clones and lacks some. That table is the source of V, J and clone size, and D and trimming were worked out from the DNA. This table has about 210,000 clones, 80% to 90% appearing once. It was during active infection that Seattle patients were enrolled and then longitudinally followed. The CDR3 sequence is 13 residues long. The V and J ends lost 3 bases and 5 bases respectively, with 13 bases between them. Germline V gene data show CDR1 as SQVTM and CDR2 as ANQGSEA.

Specimen: peripheral blood. This chain links TRBV29-1 with TRBJ1-1; no clear D gene. The clonotype comes from a woman older than 75 with COVID-19, enrolled during active disease. CDR3 nucleotides: TGCAGCGTTGACCCGGGCCGCGGGACTGAAGCTTTCTTT. As protein: CSVDPGRGTEAFF.